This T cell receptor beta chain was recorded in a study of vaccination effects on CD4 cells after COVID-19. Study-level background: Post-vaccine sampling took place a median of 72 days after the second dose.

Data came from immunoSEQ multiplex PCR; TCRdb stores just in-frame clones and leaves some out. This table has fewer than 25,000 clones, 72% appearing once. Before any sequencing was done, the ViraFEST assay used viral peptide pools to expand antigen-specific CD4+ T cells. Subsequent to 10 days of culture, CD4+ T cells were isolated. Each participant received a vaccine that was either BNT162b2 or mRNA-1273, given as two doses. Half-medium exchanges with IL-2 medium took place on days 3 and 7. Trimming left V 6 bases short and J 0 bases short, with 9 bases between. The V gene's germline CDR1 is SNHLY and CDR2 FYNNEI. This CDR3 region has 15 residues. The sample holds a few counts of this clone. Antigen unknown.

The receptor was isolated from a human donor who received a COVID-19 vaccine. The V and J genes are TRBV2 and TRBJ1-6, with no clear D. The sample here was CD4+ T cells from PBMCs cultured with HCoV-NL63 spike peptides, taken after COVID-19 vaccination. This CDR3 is CASRGLSSYNSPLHF. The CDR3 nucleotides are TGTGCCAGCAGAGGGCTCAGCTCCTATAATTCACCCCTCCACTTT.